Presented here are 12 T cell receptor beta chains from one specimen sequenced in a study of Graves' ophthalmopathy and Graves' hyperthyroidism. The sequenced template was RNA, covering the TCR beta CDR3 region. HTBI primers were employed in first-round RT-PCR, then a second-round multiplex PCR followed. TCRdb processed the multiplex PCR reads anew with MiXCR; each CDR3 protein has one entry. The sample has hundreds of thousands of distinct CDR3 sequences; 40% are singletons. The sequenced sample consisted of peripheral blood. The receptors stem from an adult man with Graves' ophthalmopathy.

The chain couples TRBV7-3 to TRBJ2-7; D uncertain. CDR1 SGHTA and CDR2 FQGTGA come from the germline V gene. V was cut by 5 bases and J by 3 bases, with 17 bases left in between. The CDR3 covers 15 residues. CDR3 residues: CASSPRAAPFYEQYF. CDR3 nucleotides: TGTGCCAGCAGCCCTAGGGCCGCACCGTTCTACGAGCAGTACTTC.

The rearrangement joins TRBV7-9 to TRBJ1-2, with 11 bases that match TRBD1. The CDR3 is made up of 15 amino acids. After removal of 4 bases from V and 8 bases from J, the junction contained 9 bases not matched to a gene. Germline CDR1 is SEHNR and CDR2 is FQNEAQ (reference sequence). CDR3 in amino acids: CASSSWTGGVIGYTF. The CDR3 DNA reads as TGTGCCAGCAGCTCCTGGACAGGGGGCGTAATAGGCTACACCTTC.

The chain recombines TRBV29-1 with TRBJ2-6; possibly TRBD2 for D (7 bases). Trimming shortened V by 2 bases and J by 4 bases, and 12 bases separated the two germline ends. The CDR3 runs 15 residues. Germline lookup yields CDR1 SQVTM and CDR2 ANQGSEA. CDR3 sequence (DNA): TGCAGCGTTGAAAAGGGGGGGTCGGGGGCCAACGTCCTGACTTTC. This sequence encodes CSVEKGGSGANVLTF.

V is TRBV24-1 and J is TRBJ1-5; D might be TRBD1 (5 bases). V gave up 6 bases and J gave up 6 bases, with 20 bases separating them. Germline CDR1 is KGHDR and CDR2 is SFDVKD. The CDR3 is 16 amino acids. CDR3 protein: CATSLYFQGGFQPQHF. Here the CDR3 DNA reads TGTGCCACCAGTTTATACTTTCAGGGAGGGTTTCAGCCCCAGCATTTT.

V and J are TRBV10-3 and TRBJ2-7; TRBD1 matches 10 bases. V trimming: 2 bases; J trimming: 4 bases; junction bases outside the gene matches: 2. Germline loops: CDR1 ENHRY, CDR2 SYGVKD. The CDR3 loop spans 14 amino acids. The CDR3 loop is CAISEGDRGYEQYF. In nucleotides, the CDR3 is TGTGCCATCAGTGAGGGGGACAGGGGTTACGAGCAGTACTTC.

The CDR3, as DNA: TGTGCCAGCAGCTTAGCCGCGGGAGAGGATGATGGCTACACCTTC. Encoded protein: CASSLAAGEDDGYTF. This chain connects TRBV7-3 to TRBJ1-2; D call uncertain. This CDR3 region has 15 residues. Trimming took off 2 bases at V and 6 bases at J, with 16 bases between the two ends. Germline assignment: CDR1 SGHTA and CDR2 FQGTGA. Combining the CDR3 with reference TRBV7-3 and TRBJ1-2 gives the whole variable domain GAGVSQTPSNKVTEKGKYVELRCDPISGHTALYWYRQSLGQGPEFLIYFQGTGAADDSGLPNDRFFAVRPEGSVSTLKIQRTERGDSAVYLCASSLAAGEDDGYTFGSGTRLTVV.

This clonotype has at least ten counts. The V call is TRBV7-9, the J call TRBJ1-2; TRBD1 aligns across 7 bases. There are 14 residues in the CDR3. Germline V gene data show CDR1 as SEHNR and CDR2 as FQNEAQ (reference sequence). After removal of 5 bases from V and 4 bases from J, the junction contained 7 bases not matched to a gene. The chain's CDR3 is CASSPPGQLYGYTF. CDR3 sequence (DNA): TGTGCCAGCAGCCCTCCGGGACAGCTCTATGGCTACACCTTC.

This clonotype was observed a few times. CDR3 coding DNA: TGTGCCAGCAGCTCCGACAGGTTCTTGAACACCGGGGAGCTGTTTTTT. Translation gives CASSSDRFLNTGELFF. The V gene is TRBV7-9, the J gene TRBJ2-2; D is perhaps TRBD1 (6 bases). Germline V gives CDR1 SEHNR, CDR2 FQNEAQ (reference sequence). The ends were cut back, 4 bases at V and 1 base at J, with 13 bases in the middle. The CDR3 runs 16 residues.

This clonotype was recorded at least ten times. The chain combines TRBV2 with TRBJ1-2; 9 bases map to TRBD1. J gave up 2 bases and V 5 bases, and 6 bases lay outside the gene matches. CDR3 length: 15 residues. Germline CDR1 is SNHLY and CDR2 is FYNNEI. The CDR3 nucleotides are TGTGCCAGCAGTTACTCGGGACAGGGAAACTATGGCTACACCTTC. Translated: CASSYSGQGNYGYTF.

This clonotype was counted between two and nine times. The CDR3 protein is CASSLDSGVGPEQYF. The CDR3 bases are TGTGCCAGCAGCTTAGATAGCGGAGTTGGTCCCGAGCAGTACTTC. The chain employs TRBV7-2 and TRBJ2-7; D possibly corresponds to TRBD2 (6 bases). V gave up 1 base and J gave up 6 bases, with 16 bases separating them. There are 15 residues in the CDR3. Germline V CDR1 and CDR2: SGHTA, FQGNSA.

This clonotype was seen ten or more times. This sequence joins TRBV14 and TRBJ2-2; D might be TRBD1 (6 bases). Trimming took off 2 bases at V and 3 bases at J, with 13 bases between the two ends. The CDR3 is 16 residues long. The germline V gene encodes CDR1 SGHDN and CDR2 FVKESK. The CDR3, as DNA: TGTGCCAGCAGCCAATTCGTGGGGGCGGACACCGGGGAGCTGTTTTTT. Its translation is CASSQFVGADTGELFF.

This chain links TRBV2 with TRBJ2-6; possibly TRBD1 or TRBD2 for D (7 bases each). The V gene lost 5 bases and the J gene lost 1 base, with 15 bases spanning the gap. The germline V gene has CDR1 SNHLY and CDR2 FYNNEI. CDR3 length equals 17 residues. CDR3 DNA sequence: TGTGCCAGCAGTAAACAGGGGCGGGGGTCTGGGGCCAACGTCCTGACTTTC. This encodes CASSKQGRGSGANVLTF.